The sequence of this TCR beta chain was determined in a study of cytomegalovirus exposure and HLA in healthy donors. Notes on the study in general: Among TCR beta chains, those listed as cytomegalovirus-associated numbered over 150. The analysis excluded some indistinguishable V segments, including TRBV6-2 and TRBV6-3. A later analysis reportedly identified an Asian-associated ancestry cluster as carrying fewer N-insertions than the roughly 720-donor mean.

The CDR3 extends over 9 amino acids. V was shortened by 7 bases and J by 15 bases, with 11 bases between the two germline ends. In this sample, this clone turned up once. Its matching antigen is unknown. Both 60 Vbeta primers and 13 Jbeta primers went into the PCR. The method was immunoSEQ multiplex PCR; TCRdb's version includes in-frame clones alone and lacks a portion of them. The profile shows 180,000 or so clones, 76% of them singletons. V usage is TRBV5-3 and J usage is TRBJ2-1; no firm D call. TRBV5-3 carries the ORF label, with uncertain function. The sequenced sample consisted of PBMCs. This TCR came from a woman aged 30 to 39 in good health and CMV-seropositive. CDR3 bases: TGTGCCAGAGATACAGCCCGGTTCTTC. This sequence encodes CARDTARFF.